This T cell receptor beta chain was captured in a study of T cells after yellow fever vaccination. Study-level results: Clones that expanded after primary vaccination mostly reappeared after the booster (over 95% CD4, approximately 85% CD8).

As to this clonotype: Its antigen is as yet unknown.

V lost 5 bases to trimming and J lost 1 base, with 11 bases between them. CDR3 length equals 13 residues. CDR1 and CDR2 (germline): GTSNPN, SVGIG (reference sequence). Template switching by 5'RACE produced TCR cDNA, adding a universal primer site and UMIs. One entry per CDR3 protein results from TCRdb running MiXCR on the 5' RACE reads. The sample holds hundreds of thousands of distinct CDR3 sequences, over 9% seen once. This clonotype was sampled from a man younger than 40 who received the YFV17D yellow fever vaccine. The sequenced sample was PBMCs, obtained on the day of the yellow fever booster vaccination. This chain uses TRBV30 with TRBJ1-1; no definite D call. CDR3 nucleotides: TGTGCCTGGGATCGAGGGCAGAACACTGAAGCTTTCTTT. Protein sequence: CAWDRGQNTEAFF. The entire variable domain, with the rest obtained from reference TRBV30 and TRBJ1-1, is as follows: SQTIHQWPATLVQPVGSPLSLECTVEGTSNPNLYWYRQAAGRGLQLLFYSVGIGQISSEVPQNLSASRPQDRQFILSSKKLLLSDSGFYLCAWDRGQNTEAFFGQGTRLTVV.